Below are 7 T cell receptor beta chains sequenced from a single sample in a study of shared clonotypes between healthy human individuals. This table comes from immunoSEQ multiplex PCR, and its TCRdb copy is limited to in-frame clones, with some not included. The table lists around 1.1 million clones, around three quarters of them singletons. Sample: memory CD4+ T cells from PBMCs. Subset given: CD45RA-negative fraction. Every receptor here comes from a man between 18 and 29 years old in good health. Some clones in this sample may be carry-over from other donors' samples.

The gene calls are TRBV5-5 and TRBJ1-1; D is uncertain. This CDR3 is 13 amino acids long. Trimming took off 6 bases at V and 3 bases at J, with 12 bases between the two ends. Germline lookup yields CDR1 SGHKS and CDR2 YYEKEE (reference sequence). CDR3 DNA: TGTGCCAGCACCCGGACCGAGTACACTGAAGCTTTCTTT. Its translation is CASTRTEYTEAFF.

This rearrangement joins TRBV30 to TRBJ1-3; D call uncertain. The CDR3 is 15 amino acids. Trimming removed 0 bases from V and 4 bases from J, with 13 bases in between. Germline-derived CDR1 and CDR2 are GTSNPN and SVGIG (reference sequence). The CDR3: CAWSVAQSLGNTIYF. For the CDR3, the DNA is TGTGCCTGGAGTGTAGCACAGTCGCTCGGAAACACCATATATTTT.

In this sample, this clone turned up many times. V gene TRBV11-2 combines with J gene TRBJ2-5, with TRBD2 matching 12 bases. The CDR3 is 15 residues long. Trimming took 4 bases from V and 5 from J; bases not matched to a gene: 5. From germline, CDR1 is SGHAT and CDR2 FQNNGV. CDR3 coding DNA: TGTGCCAGCAGCTCGACTAGCGGGAGTGTGGAGACCCAGTACTTC. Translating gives CASSSTSGSVETQYF.

The CDR3 region is CASSLVRGSGNTIYF. CDR3 in DNA: TGTGCCAGCAGCTTAGTACGGGGCTCTGGAAACACCATATATTTT. The chain employs TRBV11-2 and TRBJ1-3, with D unresolved. CDR1 and CDR2 from the germline V gene are SGHAT and FQNNGV. This CDR3 spans 15 amino acids. The germline V and J ends were trimmed by 1 base and 0 bases, with 7 bases remaining between them.

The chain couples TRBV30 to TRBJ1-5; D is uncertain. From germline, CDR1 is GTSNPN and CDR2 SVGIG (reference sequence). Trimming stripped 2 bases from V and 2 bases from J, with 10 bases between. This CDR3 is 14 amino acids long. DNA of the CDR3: TGTGCCTGGAGTAGATCGGTCGGCAATCAGCCCCAGCATTTT. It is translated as CAWSRSVGNQPQHF.

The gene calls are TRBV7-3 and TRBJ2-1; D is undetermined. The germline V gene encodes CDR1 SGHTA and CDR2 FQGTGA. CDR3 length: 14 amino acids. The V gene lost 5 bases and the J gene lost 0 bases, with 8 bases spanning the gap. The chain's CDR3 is CASSPFRSYNEQFF. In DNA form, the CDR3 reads TGTGCCAGCAGCCCCTTTCGCTCCTACAATGAGCAGTTCTTC.

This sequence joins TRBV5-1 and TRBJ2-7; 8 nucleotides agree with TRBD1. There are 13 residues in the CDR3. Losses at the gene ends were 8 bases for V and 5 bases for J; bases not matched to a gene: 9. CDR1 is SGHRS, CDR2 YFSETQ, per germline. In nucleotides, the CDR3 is TGCGCCAGTACGGCAGGGGGCTGGAACGAGCAGTACTTC. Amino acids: CASTAGGWNEQYF.